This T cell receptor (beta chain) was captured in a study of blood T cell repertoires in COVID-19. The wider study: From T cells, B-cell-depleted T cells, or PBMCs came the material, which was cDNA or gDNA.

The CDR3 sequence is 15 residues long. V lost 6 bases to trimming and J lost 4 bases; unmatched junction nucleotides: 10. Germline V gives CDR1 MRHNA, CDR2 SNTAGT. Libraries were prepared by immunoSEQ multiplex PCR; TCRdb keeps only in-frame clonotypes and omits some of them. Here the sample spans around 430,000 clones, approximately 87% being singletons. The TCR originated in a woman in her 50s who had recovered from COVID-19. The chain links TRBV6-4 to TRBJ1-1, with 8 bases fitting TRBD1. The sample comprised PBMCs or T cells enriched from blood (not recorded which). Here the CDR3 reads CASRINQGAGTEAFF. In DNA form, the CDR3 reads TGTGCCAGCAGGATCAACCAGGGGGCTGGCACTGAAGCTTTCTTT.